This T cell receptor (beta chain) is drawn from a study of cytomegalovirus exposure and HLA in healthy donors. PCR primers comprised 60 Vbeta and 13 Jbeta primers. Assay used: immunoSEQ multiplex PCR; TCRdb lists only in-frame clones, some missing. The data show tens of thousands of clones, 90% to 95% seen once. At collection, donors were nominally healthy, but unrecorded immune exposures were probable. The clonotype was recovered from a woman in her late teens or twenties in good health and CMV-seronegative. Input material: PBMCs.

CDR3 amino acids: CAWFFGTGITGELFF. The DNA of the CDR3 is TGTGCCTGGTTCTTCGGGACAGGGATTACCGGGGAGCTGTTTTTT. V usage is TRBV30 and J usage is TRBJ2-2; 9 nucleotides line up with TRBD1. The CDR3 is 15 residues long. The V gene's germline CDR1 is GTSNPN and CDR2 SVGIG (reference sequence). V lost 5 bases and J lost 5; bases outside the gene matches: 9.